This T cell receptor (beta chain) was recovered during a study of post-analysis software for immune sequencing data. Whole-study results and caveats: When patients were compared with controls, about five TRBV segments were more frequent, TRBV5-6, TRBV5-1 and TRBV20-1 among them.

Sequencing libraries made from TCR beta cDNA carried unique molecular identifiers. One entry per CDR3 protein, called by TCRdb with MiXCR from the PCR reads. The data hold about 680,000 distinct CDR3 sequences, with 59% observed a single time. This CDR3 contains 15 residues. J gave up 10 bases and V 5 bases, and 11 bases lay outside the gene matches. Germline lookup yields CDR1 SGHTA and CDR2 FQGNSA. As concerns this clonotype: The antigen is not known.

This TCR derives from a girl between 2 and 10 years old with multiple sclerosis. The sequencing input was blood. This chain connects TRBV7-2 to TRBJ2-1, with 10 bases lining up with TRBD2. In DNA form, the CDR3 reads TGTGCCAGCAGCCTCTGGAGCGGGGGGGCAGACGAGCAGTTCTTC. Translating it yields CASSLWSGGADEQFF.